This passage covers 5 T cell receptor beta chains from one sample sequenced in a study of blood T cell repertoires in COVID-19. Sequencing was performed with immunoSEQ multiplex PCR; in TCRdb, only in-frame clones are kept and a portion is missing. This sample has about 490,000 clones; over 75% occur once, and the top ten carry 3% to 4%. The sample taken for sequencing was peripheral blood. The receptor source for this set is a human donor in a cohort sampled during active COVID-19.

V usage is TRBV27 and J usage is TRBJ1-2; D remains unclear. V was shortened by 2 bases and J by 0 bases, with 7 bases between the two germline ends. This CDR3 region has 14 residues. The germline V gene encodes CDR1 MNHEY and CDR2 SMNVEV (reference sequence). CDR3 region: CASSLGPTNYGYTF. The CDR3 DNA follows: TGTGCCAGCAGTTTAGGGCCCACTAACTATGGCTACACCTTC.

V gene TRBV4-3 combines with J gene TRBJ2-1; weak D call: TRBD2 (6 bases). The germline CDR1 and CDR2 sequences are LGHNA and YSLEER. CDR3 length: 15 amino acids. The V end was cut by 4 bases, the J end by 3 bases, with 13 bases between. Written as DNA, the CDR3 is TGCGCCAGCAGCCGGAGCGGGTCGGGCTACAATGAGCAGTTCTTC. Translated: CASSRSGSGYNEQFF.

This sequence joins TRBV18 and TRBJ2-6, with TRBD1 matching over 7 bases. The CDR3 contains 17 residues. V trimming: 3 bases; J trimming: 0 bases; junction bases outside the gene matches: 5. In germline, CDR1 is KGHSH, CDR2 LQKENI. CDR3 nucleotide sequence: TGTGCCAGCTCACCGACAGGGCGGCTCTCTGGGGCCAACGTCCTGACTTTC. This gives the protein CASSPTGRLSGANVLTF.

V usage is TRBV11-2 and J usage is TRBJ2-3; 11 positions match TRBD2. Per germline, CDR1 SGHAT and CDR2 FQNNGV. This CDR3 is built from 16 residues. V lost 4 bases, J lost 4 bases, and 7 bases stayed unmatched. The CDR3, as DNA: TGTGCCAGCAGCTCTCAGACTAGCGGGAACGCAGATACGCAGTATTTT. This encodes CASSSQTSGNADTQYF.

This chain links TRBV6-5 with TRBJ1-6, with D unresolved. Per the germline V gene, CDR1 is MNHEY and CDR2 is SVGAGI. CDR3 length: 13 amino acids. The V end lost 4 bases, the J end lost 5 bases, and 6 bases lay between the germline ends. CDR3 sequence: CASSSTDNSPLHF. CDR3 nucleotide sequence: TGTGCCAGCAGTTCTACAGATAATTCACCCCTCCACTTT.